This T cell receptor beta chain was captured by sequencing in a study of Graves' ophthalmopathy and Graves' hyperthyroidism. General study points: In predicting ophthalmopathy progression, the model reached approximately 70% sensitivity and 72.22% specificity.

Concerning this clonotype: Its antigen is not known. One junction end disagrees with the germline gene, perhaps due to a read error.

RNA served as the template for amplifying TCR beta CDR3 regions. After a first-round RT-PCR with HTBI primers, a second-round multiplex PCR was run. Each CDR3 protein gets one entry after TCRdb re-called the multiplex PCR reads with MiXCR. The sample comprises under 200,000 distinct CDR3 sequences, under 40% of which are singletons, and roughly 5.8% rests with the top ten. The length of the CDR3 is 15 residues. Germline CDR1 MNHNS, CDR2 SASEGT. J is TRBJ1-1 and V is TRBV6-1, with 8 bases identical to TRBD1. Source material: peripheral blood. This receptor was obtained from a woman aged 40 to 50 with Graves' ophthalmopathy. For the CDR3, the DNA is TGTGCCAGCAGGGGGACAGGCCTAGGGTCCACTGAAGCTTACTTT. It yields the protein CASRGTGLGSTEAYF.